One sample yielded the 22 T cell receptor beta chains listed below, sequenced in a study of CD8+CD57+ T cells in acquired aplastic anemia. Before being chosen for sequencing, patients had shown CD8+CD57+ cell expansion by flow cytometry. Profiling of TCR beta VDJ combinations and CDR3 sequences used genomic DNA as template. From the reads, TCRdb called clonotypes with MiXCR, one entry per CDR3 protein. The sample includes 170,000 or so distinct CDR3 sequences, roughly 63% of them seen just once. Sequencing was done on a sample of sorted CD4+, CD8+, or CD8+CD57+ T cells (not recorded which) from PBMCs. The receptors derive from a human donor with aplastic anemia.

This clonotype was seen repeatedly, ten times or more. The gene calls are TRBV7-9 and TRBJ2-2, with 9 nucleotides matching TRBD1. V shed 5 bases and J 5 bases; nucleotides not matched to a gene: 9. The CDR3 is 16 residues long. Germline V lookup: CDR1 SEHNR, CDR2 FQNEAQ (reference sequence). CDR3 coding DNA: TGTGCCAGCAGCCTCCCGGGACAGGGTGTTACCGGGGAGCTGTTTTTT. This encodes CASSLPGQGVTGELFF.

This clonotype was seen many times. J is TRBJ1-1 and V is TRBV4-1; maybe TRBD1 (5 bases). The CDR3 is 15 residues long. Per germline, CDR1 MGHRA and CDR2 YSYEKL. Trimming stripped 5 bases from V and 1 base from J, with 14 bases between. CDR3 in amino acids: CASSTHGGANTEAFF. CDR3 nucleotide sequence: TGCGCCAGCAGCACCCATGGGGGAGCGAACACTGAAGCTTTCTTT.

To note about this clonotype: Germline is not matched at one junction end, which may reflect a read error. The chain links TRBV7-3 to TRBJ2-3; D gene unclear. The CDR3 runs to 14 residues. From germline, CDR1 is SGHTA and CDR2 FQGTGA. CDR3 loop: CASSPRPGPDTQYF. The CDR3 DNA is TGTGCTAGCAGCCCACGCCCCGGACCAGATACGCAGTATTTT.

V is TRBV20-1 and J is TRBJ2-1; 7 nucleotides align to TRBD2. Germline loops: CDR1 DFQATT, CDR2 SNEGSKA (reference sequence). The V segment lost 0 bases and the J segment 3 bases; nucleotides outside the gene matches: 5. This CDR3 contains 15 residues. CDR3 sequence (DNA): TGCAGTGCTAGAGACCGGGACTATTACTACAATGAGCAGTTCTTC. Protein sequence: CSARDRDYYYNEQFF.

The rearrangement links TRBV2 to TRBJ2-7, with 8 positions matching TRBD2. The CDR3 sequence is 13 residues long. Per germline, CDR1 SNHLY and CDR2 FYNNEI. Unmatched junction bases numbered 2, after V lost 3 bases and J lost 4 bases. The CDR3 loop reads CASSDGGRYEQYF. The CDR3 nucleotides are TGTGCCAGCAGTGACGGCGGGAGGTACGAGCAGTACTTC.

J is TRBJ1-5 and V is TRBV2; 7 positions agree with TRBD1. The V gene end was trimmed by 7 bases and the J gene end by 4 bases; junction bases not matched to a gene: 7. CDR3 length: 14 residues. Germline lookup yields CDR1 SNHLY and CDR2 FYNNEI. CDR3 protein: CASMDRWTNQPQHF. As DNA, the CDR3 is TGTGCCAGCATGGACAGGTGGACTAATCAGCCCCAGCATTTT.

The chain couples TRBV2 to TRBJ2-7; D gene unclear. Germline values: CDR1 SNHLY, CDR2 FYNNEI. V was shortened by 3 bases and J by 2 bases, with 5 bases between the two germline ends. The CDR3 contains 12 residues. In nucleotides, the CDR3 is TGTGCCAGCAGTGATCTTCCCTACGAGCAGTACTTC. The encoded protein is CASSDLPYEQYF.

In this sample, this clonotype turned up a few times. The gene calls are TRBV15 and TRBJ1-6; D might be TRBD1 (5 bases). The V end lost 11 bases, the J end lost 2 bases, and 16 bases lay between the germline ends. CDR3 length equals 15 residues. Germline CDR1 reads LNHNV; CDR2 reads YYDKDF (reference sequence). The CDR3 region is CAVSSGGTYNSPLHF. The CDR3 nucleotides read TGTGCCGTCTCAAGTGGGGGAACCTATAATTCACCCCTCCACTTT.

This clonotype was seen a single time. V usage is TRBV29-1 and J usage is TRBJ1-5; no firm D call. CDR1 is SQVTM and CDR2 is ANQGSEA in the germline V gene. This CDR3 is 10 amino acids long. The CDR3 protein is CGVGDQPQHF. In DNA form, the CDR3 reads TGCGGAGTTGGGGATCAGCCCCAGCATTTT.

The CDR3 spells CASSQGGRAWETQYF. In nucleotides, the CDR3 is TGTGCCAGCAGCCAAGGCGGGAGGGCATGGGAGACCCAGTACTTC. J is TRBJ2-5 and V is TRBV3-1; 9 bases match TRBD2. The J segment lost 5 bases and the V segment lost 1 base, leaving 5 bases of the junction unmatched. The CDR3 runs 15 residues. Germline V gene sequence: CDR1 LGHDT, CDR2 YNNKEL (reference sequence).

As regards this clonotype: This clone may be a read error of a much larger clone one base away. The chain links TRBV4-2 to TRBJ2-7; the D is unclear. The V gene lost 5 bases and the J gene lost 0 bases, with 2 bases spanning the gap. CDR3 length equals 11 residues. Germline CDR1 reads LGHNA; CDR2 reads YNFKEQ. This CDR3 reads CASSYSYEQYF. CDR3 nucleotides: TGTGCCAGCAGCTACTCCTACGAGCAGTACTTC.

This clonotype was detected many times. This chain joins TRBV6-2 or TRBV6-3 and TRBJ1-1; D is possibly TRBD1 (5 bases). V was pared by 2 bases and J by 5 bases, with 12 bases between. The germline gives CDR1 MNHEY, CDR2 SVGEGT. The CDR3 has 14 residues. Here the CDR3 reads CASSYPQGYTEAFF. For the CDR3, the DNA is TGTGCCAGCAGTTACCCTCAGGGATATACTGAAGCTTTCTTT.

The chain uses TRBV7-2 and TRBJ2-7, with 9 bases aligning to TRBD1. The V and J ends lost 4 bases and 3 bases, in that order; junction bases with no gene match: 7. The CDR3 covers 15 residues. Germline loops: CDR1 SGHTA, CDR2 FQGNSA. CDR3 amino acids: CASSSGQGRRYEQYF. Here the CDR3 DNA reads TGTGCCAGCAGCTCAGGACAGGGGCGTCGCTACGAGCAGTACTTC.

This clonotype has a count of ten or more. The chain joins TRBV19 to TRBJ2-3, with a weak D call TRBD1 (6 bases). V lost 0 bases and J lost 6, with 13 bases in between. Germline V lookup: CDR1 LNHDA, CDR2 SQIVND (reference sequence). This CDR3 comprises 15 residues. The CDR3 DNA follows: TGTGCCAGTAGTATAGATTCAGGGGTAGTGGATACGCAGTATTTT. Translation: CASSIDSGVVDTQYF.

This clonotype was observed once. The chain joins TRBV4-3 to TRBJ2-3; TRBD2 might be the D (5 bases). The CDR3 is made up of 14 amino acids. Germline CDR1 is LGHNA and CDR2 is YSLEER. With 0 bases removed from V and 8 bases from J, the gap between germline ends came to 12 bases. The chain's CDR3 is CASSQDPVAGTQYF. For the CDR3, the DNA is TGCGCCAGCAGCCAAGATCCCGTGGCGGGTACGCAGTATTTT.

In regard to this clonotype: Its ends do not fully match the called genes, so a read error is possible. The chain combines TRBV4-1 with TRBJ2-3, with 8 bases that match TRBD2. The CDR3 spans 17 residues. In germline, CDR1 is MGHRA, CDR2 YSYEKL. The CDR3 DNA is TGTGCCAGCAGCCAAGAACGCGGGGGGTCCCACACAGATACGCAGTATTTT. This sequence encodes CASSQERGGSHTDTQYF.

Remarks on this clonotype: An end of the junction does not agree with germline; a read error may underlie this. The CDR3 region is CASSLTRDSRQYF. CDR3 sequence (DNA): TGTGCTAGCAGCTTAACAAGGGACTCCAGGCAGTATTTT. This chain connects TRBV7-7 to TRBJ2-3; D may be TRBD2 (6 bases). Looked up from germline, CDR1 is SSHAT and CDR2 is FNYEAQ (reference sequence). The CDR3 runs to 13 residues.

The chain uses TRBV24-1 and TRBJ2-1; D call uncertain. CDR1 is KGHDR and CDR2 is SFDVKD in the germline V gene. The V end lost 4 bases, the J end lost 0 bases, and 12 bases lay between the germline ends. CDR3 length: 16 amino acids. CDR3 DNA sequence: TGTGCCACCAGTGACAGTGAGGCTAGCTCCTACAATGAGCAGTTCTTC. It yields the protein CATSDSEASSYNEQFF.

Note on this clonotype: At one boundary the junction diverges from the germline segment, which might be a read error. This sequence joins TRBV9 and TRBJ1-1; 7 bases are shared with TRBD1. Germline values: CDR1 SGDLS, CDR2 YYNGEE. This CDR3 spans 17 amino acids. CDR3 coding DNA: TGTGCCAGCAGCGTAGCTGCCCCAGGGGGAGGGGAAACTGAAGCTCTCTTT. Amino acids: CASSVAAPGGGETEALF.

A few counts support this clonotype. This rearrangement joins TRBV12-3 or TRBV12-4 to TRBJ1-6; D might be TRBD1 (6 bases). Trimming cost V 4 bases and J 7 bases, with 8 bases left between them. The CDR3 covers 13 residues. The CDR3 DNA sequence: TGTGCCAGCAGTTCTACAGGGAATTCACCCCTCCACTTT. Translating gives CASSSTGNSPLHF.

The J gene is TRBJ1-5, the V gene TRBV7-8, with a possible D match to TRBD1 (6 bases). The CDR3 consists of 14 residues. Germline V gene lookup returns CDR1 SGHVS and CDR2 FQNEAQ. Between the trimmed V and J ends, which lost 5 bases and 7 bases, there was a span of 15 bases. The CDR3 sequence: CASSPEPQGQPQHF. The CDR3 DNA follows: TGTGCCAGCAGCCCGGAGCCTCAGGGGCAGCCCCAGCATTTT. Based on the CDR3 plus reference TRBV7-8 and TRBJ1-5, the full variable domain is GAGVSQSPRYKVAKRGQDVALRCDPISGHVSLFWYQQALGQGPEFLTYFQNEAQLDKSGLPSDRFFAERPEGSVSTLKIQRTQQEDSAVYLCASSPEPQGQPQHFGDGTRLSIL.

V usage is TRBV2 and J usage is TRBJ2-6; D not resolved. Germline V gene data show CDR1 as SNHLY and CDR2 as FYNNEI. This CDR3 is built from 14 residues. V gave up 2 bases and J gave up 2 bases, with 4 bases separating them. CDR3 region: CASSEWAGANVLTF. The DNA for the CDR3 is TGTGCCAGCAGTGAATGGGCTGGGGCCAACGTCCTGACTTTC. Full variable domain (missing parts from reference TRBV2 and TRBJ2-6): EPEVTQTPSHQVTQMGQEVILRCVPISNHLYFYWYRQILGQKVEFLVSFYNNEISEKSEIFDDQFSVERPDGSNFTLKIRSTKLEDSAMYFCASSEWAGANVLTFGAGSRLTVL.